Presented here are 2 T cell receptor beta chains from one specimen sequenced in a study of blood T cell repertoires in COVID-19. Sequenced by immunoSEQ multiplex PCR; TCRdb stores in-frame clones only, minus some. The sample lists 200,000 to 300,000 clones; 65% to 90% were seen once. Sequenced material: peripheral blood. These receptors originate from a man between 35 and 55 years old who had recovered from COVID-19.

The J gene is TRBJ1-1, the V gene TRBV30; 7 bases align to TRBD1. CDR3 length equals 13 residues. V trimming: 4 bases; J trimming: 5 bases; junction bases outside the gene matches: 7. Germline V gene sequence: CDR1 GTSNPN, CDR2 SVGIG (reference sequence). Here the CDR3 DNA reads TGTGCCTGGACGACAGGGTCGTTTACTGAAGCTTTCTTT. It encodes CAWTTGSFTEAFF.

This clone has only one observation. This chain uses TRBV7-9 with TRBJ2-7; 8 nucleotides match TRBD2. Germline CDR1 is SEHNR and CDR2 is FQNEAQ (reference sequence). J was trimmed by 2 bases and V by 5 bases; bases with no gene match: 11. This CDR3 spans 16 amino acids. CDR3 sequence (DNA): TGTGCCAGCAGCCACGGGGGGCAGCGGGAGCCCTACGAGCAGTACTTC. It is translated as CASSHGGQREPYEQYF. The whole variable domain, filled in from reference TRBV7-9 and TRBJ2-7, reads DTGVSQNPRHKITKRGQNVTFRCDPISEHNRLYWYRQTLGQGPEFLTYFQNEAQLEKSRLLSDRFSAERPKGSFSTLEIQRTEQGDSAMYLCASSHGGQREPYEQYFGPGTRLTVT.